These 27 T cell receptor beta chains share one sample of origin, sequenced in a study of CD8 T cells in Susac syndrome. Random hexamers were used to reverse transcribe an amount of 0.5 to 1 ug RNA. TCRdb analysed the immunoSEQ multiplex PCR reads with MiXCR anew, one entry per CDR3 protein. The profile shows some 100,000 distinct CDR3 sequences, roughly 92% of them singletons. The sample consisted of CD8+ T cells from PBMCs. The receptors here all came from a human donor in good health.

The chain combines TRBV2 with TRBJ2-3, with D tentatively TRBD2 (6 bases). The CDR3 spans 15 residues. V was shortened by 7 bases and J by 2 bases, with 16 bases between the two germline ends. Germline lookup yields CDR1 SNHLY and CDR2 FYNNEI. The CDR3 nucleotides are TGTGCCAGCAAGGTCTTCGGGGGACCCACAGATACGCAGTATTTT. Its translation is CASKVFGGPTDTQYF.

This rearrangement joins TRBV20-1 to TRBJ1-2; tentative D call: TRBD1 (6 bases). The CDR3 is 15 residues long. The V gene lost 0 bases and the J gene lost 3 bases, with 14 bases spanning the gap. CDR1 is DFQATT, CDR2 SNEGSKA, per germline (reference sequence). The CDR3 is CSARDQQGPYYGYTF. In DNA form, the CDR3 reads TGCAGTGCTAGAGATCAACAGGGACCGTACTATGGCTACACCTTC.

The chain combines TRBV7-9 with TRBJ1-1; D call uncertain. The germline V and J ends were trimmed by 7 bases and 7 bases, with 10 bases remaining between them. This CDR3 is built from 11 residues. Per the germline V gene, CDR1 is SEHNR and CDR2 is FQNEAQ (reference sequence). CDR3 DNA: TGTGCCAGCATCGGACCGAATGAAGCTTTCTTT. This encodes CASIGPNEAFF.

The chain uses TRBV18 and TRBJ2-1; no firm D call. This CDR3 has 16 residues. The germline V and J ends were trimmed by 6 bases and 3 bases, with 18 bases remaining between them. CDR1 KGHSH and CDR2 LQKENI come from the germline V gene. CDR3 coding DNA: TGTGCCAGCTCCTCGTTGGACCCCCGAAACTACAATGAGCAGTTCTTC. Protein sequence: CASSSLDPRNYNEQFF.

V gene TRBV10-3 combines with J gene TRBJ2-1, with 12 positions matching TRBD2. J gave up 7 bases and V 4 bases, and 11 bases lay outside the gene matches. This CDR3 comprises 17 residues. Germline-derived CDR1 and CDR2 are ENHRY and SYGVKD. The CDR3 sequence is CAISGYRTSGMTNEQFF. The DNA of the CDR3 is TGTGCCATCAGTGGTTATAGGACTAGCGGGATGACGAATGAGCAGTTCTTC.

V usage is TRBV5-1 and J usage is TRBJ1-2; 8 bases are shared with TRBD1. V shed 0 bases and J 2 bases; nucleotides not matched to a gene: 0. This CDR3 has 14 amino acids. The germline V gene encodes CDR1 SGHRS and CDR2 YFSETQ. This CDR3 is CASSLDRGNYGYTF. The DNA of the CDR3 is TGCGCCAGCAGCTTGGACAGGGGGAACTATGGCTACACCTTC.

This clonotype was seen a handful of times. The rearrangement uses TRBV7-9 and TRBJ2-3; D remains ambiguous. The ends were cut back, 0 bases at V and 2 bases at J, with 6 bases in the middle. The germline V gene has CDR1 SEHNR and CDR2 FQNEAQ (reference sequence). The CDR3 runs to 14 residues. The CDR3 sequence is CASSLAGPTDTQYF. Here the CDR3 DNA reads TGTGCCAGCAGCTTAGCTGGTCCCACAGATACGCAGTATTTT.

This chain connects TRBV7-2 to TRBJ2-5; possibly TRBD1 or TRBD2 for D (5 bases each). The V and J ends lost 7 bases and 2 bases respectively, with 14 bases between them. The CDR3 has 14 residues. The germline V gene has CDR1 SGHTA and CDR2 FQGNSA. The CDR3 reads CASTPSWGQETQYF. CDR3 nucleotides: TGTGCCAGCACCCCGTCTTGGGGGCAAGAGACCCAGTACTTC.

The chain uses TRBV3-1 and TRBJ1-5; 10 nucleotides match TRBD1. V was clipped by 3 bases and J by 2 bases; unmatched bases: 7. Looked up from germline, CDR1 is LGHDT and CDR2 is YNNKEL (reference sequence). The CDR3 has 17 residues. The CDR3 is CASSQYSGTGGNQPQHF. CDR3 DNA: TGTGCCAGCAGCCAGTATTCCGGGACAGGGGGCAATCAGCCCCAGCATTTT.

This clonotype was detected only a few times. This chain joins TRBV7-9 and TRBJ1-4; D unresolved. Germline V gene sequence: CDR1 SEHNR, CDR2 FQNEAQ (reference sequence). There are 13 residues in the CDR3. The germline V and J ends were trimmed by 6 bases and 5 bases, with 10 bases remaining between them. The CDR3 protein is CASSFLSNEKLFF. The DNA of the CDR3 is TGTGCCAGCAGTTTTCTATCCAATGAAAAACTGTTTTTT.

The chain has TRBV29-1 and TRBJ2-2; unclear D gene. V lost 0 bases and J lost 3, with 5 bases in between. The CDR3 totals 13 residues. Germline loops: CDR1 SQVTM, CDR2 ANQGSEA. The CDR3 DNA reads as TGCAGCGTTGAAGAAACGTACACCGGGGAGCTGTTTTTT. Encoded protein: CSVEETYTGELFF.

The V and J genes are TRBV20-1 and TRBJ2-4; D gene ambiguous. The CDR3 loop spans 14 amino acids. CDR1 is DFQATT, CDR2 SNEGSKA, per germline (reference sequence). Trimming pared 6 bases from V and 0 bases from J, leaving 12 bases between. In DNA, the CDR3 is TGCAGTGCCCCACATACGCTAGCCAAAAACATTCAGTACTTC. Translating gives CSAPHTLAKNIQYF.

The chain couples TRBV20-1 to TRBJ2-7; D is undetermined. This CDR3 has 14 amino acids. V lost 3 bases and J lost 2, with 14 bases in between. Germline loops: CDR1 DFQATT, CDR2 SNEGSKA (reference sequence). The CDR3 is CSASSERPPYEQYF. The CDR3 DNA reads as TGCAGTGCTAGCTCAGAACGACCGCCCTACGAGCAGTACTTC.

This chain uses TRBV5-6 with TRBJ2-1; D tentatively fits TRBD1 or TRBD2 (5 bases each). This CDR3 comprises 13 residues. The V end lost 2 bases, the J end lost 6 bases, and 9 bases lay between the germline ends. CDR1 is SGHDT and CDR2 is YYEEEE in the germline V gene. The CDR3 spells CASSFFGGNEQFF. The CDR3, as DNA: TGTGCCAGCAGCTTTTTTGGGGGCAATGAGCAGTTCTTC.

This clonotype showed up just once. CDR3 DNA sequence: TGTGCCAGCAGTTACAGGACGGATGGTTACGAGCAGTACTTC. This gives the protein CASSYRTDGYEQYF. The J gene is TRBJ2-7, the V gene TRBV6-5; D is uncertain. The germline gives CDR1 MNHEY, CDR2 SVGAGI. V dropped 2 bases and J dropped 4 bases, with 12 bases sitting between them. The CDR3 has 14 amino acids.

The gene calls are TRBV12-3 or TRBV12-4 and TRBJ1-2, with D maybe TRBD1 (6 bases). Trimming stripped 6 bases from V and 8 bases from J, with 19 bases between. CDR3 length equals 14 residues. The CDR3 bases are TGTGCCAGCAGCCTAGACAGGTTAATAGGGGGCTACACCTTC. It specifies CASSLDRLIGGYTF.

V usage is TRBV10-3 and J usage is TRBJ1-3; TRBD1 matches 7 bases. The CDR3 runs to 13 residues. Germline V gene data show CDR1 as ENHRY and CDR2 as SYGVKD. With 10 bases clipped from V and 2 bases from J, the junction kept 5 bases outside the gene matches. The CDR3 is CASTGTAGNTIYF. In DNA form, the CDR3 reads TGTGCCAGCACCGGGACAGCTGGAAACACCATATATTTT.

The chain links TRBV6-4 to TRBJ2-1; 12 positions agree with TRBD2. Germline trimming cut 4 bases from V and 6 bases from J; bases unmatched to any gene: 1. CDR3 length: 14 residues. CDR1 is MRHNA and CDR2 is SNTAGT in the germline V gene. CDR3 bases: TGTGCCAGCAGTGGACTAGCGGGAGCCAATGAGCAGTTCTTC. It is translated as CASSGLAGANEQFF.

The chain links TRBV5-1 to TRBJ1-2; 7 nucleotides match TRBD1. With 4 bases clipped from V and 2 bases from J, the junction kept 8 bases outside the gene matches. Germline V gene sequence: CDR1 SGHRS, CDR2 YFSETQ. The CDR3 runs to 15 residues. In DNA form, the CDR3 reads TGCGCCAGCAGCGTGGAGCCGGGACAGAACTATGGCTACACCTTC. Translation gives CASSVEPGQNYGYTF.

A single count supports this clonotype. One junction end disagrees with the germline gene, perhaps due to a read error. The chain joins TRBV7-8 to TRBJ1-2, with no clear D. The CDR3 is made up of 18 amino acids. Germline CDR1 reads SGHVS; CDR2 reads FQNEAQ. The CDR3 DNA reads TGTGCCAGCAGCTACCCGCGGGGTGACGAAGACCTTGACTATGGCTACACTTTC. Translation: CASSYPRGDEDLDYGYTF.

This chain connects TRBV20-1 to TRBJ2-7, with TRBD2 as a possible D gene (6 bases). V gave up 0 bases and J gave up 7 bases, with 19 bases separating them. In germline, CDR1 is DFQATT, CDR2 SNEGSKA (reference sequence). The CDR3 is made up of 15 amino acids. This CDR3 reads CSAREVGGAPREQYF. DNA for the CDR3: TGCAGTGCTAGAGAAGTCGGAGGGGCGCCCCGGGAGCAGTACTTC.

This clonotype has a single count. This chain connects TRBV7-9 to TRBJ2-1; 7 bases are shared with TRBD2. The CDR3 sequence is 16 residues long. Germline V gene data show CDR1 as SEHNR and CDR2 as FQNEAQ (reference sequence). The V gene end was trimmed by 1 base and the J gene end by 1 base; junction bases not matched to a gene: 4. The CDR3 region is CASSLVASGSYNEQFF. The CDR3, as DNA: TGTGCCAGCAGCTTAGTGGCTAGCGGATCCTACAATGAGCAGTTCTTC.

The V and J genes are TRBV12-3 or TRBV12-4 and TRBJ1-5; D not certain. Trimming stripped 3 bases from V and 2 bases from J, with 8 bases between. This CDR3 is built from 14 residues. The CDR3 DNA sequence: TGTGCCAGCAGTTTCCGGCAGGGCAATCAGCCCCAGCATTTT. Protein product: CASSFRQGNQPQHF.

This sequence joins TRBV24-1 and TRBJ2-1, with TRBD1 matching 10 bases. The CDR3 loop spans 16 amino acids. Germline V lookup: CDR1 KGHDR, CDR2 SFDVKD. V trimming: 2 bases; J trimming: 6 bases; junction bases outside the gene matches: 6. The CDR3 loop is CATSDSGQGFANEQFF. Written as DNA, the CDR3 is TGTGCCACCAGTGATTCGGGACAGGGGTTCGCCAATGAGCAGTTCTTC.

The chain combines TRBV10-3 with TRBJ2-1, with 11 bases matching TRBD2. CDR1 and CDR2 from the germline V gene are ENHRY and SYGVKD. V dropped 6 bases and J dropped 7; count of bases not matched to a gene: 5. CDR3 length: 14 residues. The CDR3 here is CAISEGLAANEQFF. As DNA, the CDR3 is TGTGCCATCAGCGAGGGACTAGCGGCAAATGAGCAGTTCTTC.

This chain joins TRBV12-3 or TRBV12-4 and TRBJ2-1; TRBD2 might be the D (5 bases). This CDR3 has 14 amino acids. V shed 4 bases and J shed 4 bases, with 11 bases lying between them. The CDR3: CASSSGILYNEQFF. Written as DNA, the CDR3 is TGTGCCAGCAGTTCCGGGATCTTATACAATGAGCAGTTCTTC.

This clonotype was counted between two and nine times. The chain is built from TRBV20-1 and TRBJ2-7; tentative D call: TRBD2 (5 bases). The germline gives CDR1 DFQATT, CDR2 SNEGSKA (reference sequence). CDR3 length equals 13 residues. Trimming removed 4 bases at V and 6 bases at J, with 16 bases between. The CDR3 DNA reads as TGCAGTGCTATCGGGATGAGGCGGAGCGAGCAGTACTTC. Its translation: CSAIGMRRSEQYF.